This T cell receptor (beta chain) originates from a study of blood T cells in healthy people across ages. Study as a whole: For every two T cells, template switching captured about one barcoded beta molecule.

A sample-barcoded 5' primer and a J-beta primer mix were used in a second PCR of roughly 7 to 11 cycles. TCRdb called the 5' RACE reads again in MiXCR, with one record for every CDR3 protein. The sample consists of over 1,500,000 distinct CDR3 sequences, roughly 49% of them appearing once. The CDR3 runs to 14 residues. Germline V gives CDR1 MNHEY, CDR2 SVGEGT. Trimming shortened V by 2 bases and J by 1 base, and 6 bases separated the two germline ends. V usage is TRBV6-2 or TRBV6-3 and J usage is TRBJ1-5; unclear D gene. This sequence originates from a woman aged 40 to 50 in good health. The sample consisted of blood. The CDR3: CASSYVQSNQPQHF. The CDR3 DNA reads TGTGCCAGCAGTTACGTACAGAGCAATCAGCCCCAGCATTTT.